This entry features one TCR beta chain sequence. Its specificity is not known. The source of the sample is a study of cytomegalovirus exposure and HLA in healthy donors. Study-wide context: Early release data held some 80 million unique TCRs from HLA-typed donors. Findings of the study overall: Later work associated 16,951 TCR beta sequences with HLA alleles at 0.05 false discovery rate.

PCR amplification relied on 60 Vbeta primers (plus 13 Jbeta primers). The table came from immunoSEQ multiplex PCR; TCRdb's copy has only in-frame clones and leaves some out. The data hold 150,000 to 200,000 clones, with roughly 82% observed a single time. Nominal health characterized the donors when sampled, though unrecorded immune exposures were likely. The TCR originated in a girl aged 10 to 17 in good health and CMV-seropositive. The sequenced sample consisted of PBMCs.

The CDR3 DNA follows: TGTGCCAGCGGCCGCGGGGAGGGCCAGAACACTGAAGCTTTCTTT. Translated: CASGRGEGQNTEAFF. The V and J genes are TRBV21-1 and TRBJ1-1. TRBV21-1 corresponds to a pseudogene. The CDR3 is 15 amino acids.